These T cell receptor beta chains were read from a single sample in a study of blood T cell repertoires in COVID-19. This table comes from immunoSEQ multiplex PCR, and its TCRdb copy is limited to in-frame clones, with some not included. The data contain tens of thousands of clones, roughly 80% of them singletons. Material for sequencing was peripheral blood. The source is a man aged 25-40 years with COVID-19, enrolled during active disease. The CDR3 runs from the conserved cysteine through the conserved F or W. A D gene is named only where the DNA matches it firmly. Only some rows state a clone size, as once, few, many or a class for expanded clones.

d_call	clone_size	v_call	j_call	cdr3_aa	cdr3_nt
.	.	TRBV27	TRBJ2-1	CASSPGGNEQFF	TGTGCCAGCAGTCCAGGGGGGAATGAGCAGTTCTTC
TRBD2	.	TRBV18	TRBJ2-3	CASSPREGSTDTQYF	TGTGCCAGCTCCCCGAGGGAGGGAAGCACAGATACGCAGTATTTT
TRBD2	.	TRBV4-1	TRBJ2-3	CASSQDPSGRALDTQYF	TGCGCCAGCAGCCAAGATCCCAGCGGGAGGGCTCTAGATACGCAGTATTTT
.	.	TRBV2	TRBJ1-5	CASRALSNQPQHF	TGTGCCAGCAGGGCCCTTAGCAATCAGCCCCAGCATTTT
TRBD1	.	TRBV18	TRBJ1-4	CASSSGQGAGGEKLFF	TGTGCCAGCTCATCAGGACAGGGGGCAGGAGGAGAAAAACTGTTTTTT
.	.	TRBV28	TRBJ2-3	CASSLAGTLHTDTQYF	TGTGCCAGCAGTTTGGCAGGGACTCTCCACACAGATACGCAGTATTTT
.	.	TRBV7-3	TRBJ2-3	CASSLTIALTDTQYF	TGTGCCAGCAGCTTAACGATAGCCCTCACAGATACGCAGTATTTT
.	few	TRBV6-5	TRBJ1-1	CASRSVNTEAFF	TGTGCCAGCAGGTCGGTAAACACTGAAGCTTTCTTT
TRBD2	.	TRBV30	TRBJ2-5	CAWSPGGGIETQYF	TGTGCCTGGAGTCCGGGGGGAGGAATAGAGACCCAGTACTTC
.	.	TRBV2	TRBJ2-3	CASRAWASSTDTQYF	TGTGCCAGCAGGGCCTGGGCTTCTAGCACAGATACGCAGTATTTT
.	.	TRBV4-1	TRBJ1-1	CASSQGRGRNTEAFF	TGCGCCAGCAGCCAAGGTAGGGGCAGGAACACTGAAGCTTTCTTT
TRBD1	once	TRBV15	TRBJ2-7	CATSRNRGYEQYF	TGTGCCACCAGCAGGAACAGGGGGTACGAGCAGTACTTC
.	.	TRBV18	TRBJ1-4	CASSRGENEKLFF	TGTGCCAGCTCACGGGGGGAAAATGAAAAACTGTTTTTT
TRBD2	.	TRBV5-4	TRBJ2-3	CASSLSGRGDTQYF	TGTGCCAGCAGCCTTAGCGGGAGAGGGGATACGCAGTATTTT
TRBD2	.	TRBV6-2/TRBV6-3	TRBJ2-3	CASSRTSGSGADTQYF	TGTGCCAGCAGTCGTACTAGCGGGAGTGGCGCAGATACGCAGTATTTT
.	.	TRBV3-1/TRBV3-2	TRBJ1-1	CASRRKGTSSEAFF	TGTGCCAGCAGACGAAAAGGGACTTCTTCTGAAGCTTTCTTT